This T cell receptor beta chain stems from a study of shared clonotypes between healthy human individuals. Overall study: Every donor yielded three CD4 naive, three CD4 memory, two CD8 naive and one CD8 memory plate. Findings and caveats of the study: The donor pool, a small one, limited the genetic and exposure-history diversity represented. An expected dependence of interdonor clonotype sharing on sequencing depth was noted.

A remark on this clone: As yet, its antigen is unknown.

Repertoires were generated with immunoSEQ multiplex PCR, while TCRdb's copy carries only in-frame clones and drops some. Here the sample spans 2,100,000 or so clones, around 95% being singletons. The origin of this receptor is a man between 18 and 35 years old in good health. The specimen was naive CD4+ T cells sorted from blood. Subset noted: CD45RA+ positively selected.

The CDR3 is CASSPQDKANYGYTF. The CDR3 nucleotides read TGTGCCAGCTCACCACAGGACAAAGCTAACTATGGCTACACCTTC. The chain couples TRBV18 to TRBJ1-2; D may be TRBD1 (5 bases). V lost 1 base and J lost 0, with 9 bases in between. The V gene's germline CDR1 is KGHSH and CDR2 LQKENI. The CDR3 extends over 15 amino acids.